This T cell receptor beta chain was identified during a study of lymphopenia after photon versus proton radiotherapy. Germline values: CDR1 MDHEN, CDR2 SYDVKM. The length of the CDR3 is 15 residues. Trimming pared 1 base from V and 7 bases from J, leaving 13 bases between. Study observations and caveats: After the lymphocyte nadir, photon-treated repertoires showed oligoclonal expansion, especially of CD8+ Temra cells.

Note on this clone: Its antigen is not known.

TCRdb's copy holds only in-frame clones and misses some; the assay was immunoSEQ multiplex PCR. Of 150,000 to 200,000 clones in the sample, approximately 91% are singletons; the top ten hold approximately 4.8%. The source of this sequence is a man between 45 and 60 years old with gastric cancer. J is TRBJ1-4 and V is TRBV28, with D possibly being TRBD1 (6 bases). The sequencing here drew on peripheral blood, taken from a patient treated with photon-based radiotherapy. This chain's CDR3 is CASSLSGKGGEKLFF. The CDR3 nucleotides are TGTGCCAGCAGTTTATCGGGGAAAGGGGGTGAAAAACTGTTTTTT.